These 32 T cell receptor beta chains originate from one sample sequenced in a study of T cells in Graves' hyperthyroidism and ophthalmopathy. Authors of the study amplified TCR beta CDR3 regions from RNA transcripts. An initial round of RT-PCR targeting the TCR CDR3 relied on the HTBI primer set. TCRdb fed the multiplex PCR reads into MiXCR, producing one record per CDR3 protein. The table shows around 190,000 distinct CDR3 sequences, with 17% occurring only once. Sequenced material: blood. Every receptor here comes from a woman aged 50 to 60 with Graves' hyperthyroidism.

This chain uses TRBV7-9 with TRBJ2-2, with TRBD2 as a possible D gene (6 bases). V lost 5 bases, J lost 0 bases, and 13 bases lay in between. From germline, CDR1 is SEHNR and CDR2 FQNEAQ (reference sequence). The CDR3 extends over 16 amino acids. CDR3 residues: CASSPPGTPNTGELFF. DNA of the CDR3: TGTGCCAGCAGCCCCCCGGGGACTCCGAACACCGGGGAGCTGTTTTTT.

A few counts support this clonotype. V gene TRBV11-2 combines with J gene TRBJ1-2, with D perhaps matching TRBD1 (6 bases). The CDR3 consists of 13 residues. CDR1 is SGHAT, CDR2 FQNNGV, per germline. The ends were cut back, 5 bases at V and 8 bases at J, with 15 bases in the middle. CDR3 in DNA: TGTGCCAGCAGCCCCGGACAGCGAGGAGGCTACACCTTC. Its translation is CASSPGQRGGYTF.

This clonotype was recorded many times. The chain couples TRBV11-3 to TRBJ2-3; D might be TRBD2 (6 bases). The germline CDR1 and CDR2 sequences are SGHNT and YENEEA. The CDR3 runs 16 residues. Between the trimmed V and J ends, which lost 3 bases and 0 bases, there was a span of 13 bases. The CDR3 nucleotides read TGTGCCAGCAGCTTCTTCTGGGAGGCAAGCACAGATACGCAGTATTTT. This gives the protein CASSFFWEASTDTQYF. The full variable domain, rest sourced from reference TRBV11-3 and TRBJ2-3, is EAGVVQSPRYKIIEKKQPVAFWCNPISGHNTLYWYLQNLGQGPELLIRYENEEAVDDSQLPKDRFSAERLKGVDSTLKIQPAELGDSAVYLCASSFFWEASTDTQYFGPGTRLTVL.

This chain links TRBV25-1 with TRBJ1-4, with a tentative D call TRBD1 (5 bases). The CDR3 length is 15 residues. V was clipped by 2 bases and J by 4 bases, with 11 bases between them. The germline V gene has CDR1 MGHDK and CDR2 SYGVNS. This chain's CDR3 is CASSEPQGGNEKLFF. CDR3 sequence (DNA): TGTGCCAGCAGTGAACCCCAGGGCGGTAATGAAAAACTGTTTTTT.

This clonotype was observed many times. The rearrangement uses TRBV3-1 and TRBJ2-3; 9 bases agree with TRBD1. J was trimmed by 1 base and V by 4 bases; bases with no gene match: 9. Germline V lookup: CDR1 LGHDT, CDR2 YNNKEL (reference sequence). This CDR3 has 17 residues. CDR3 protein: CASSLLGRDRGTDTQYF. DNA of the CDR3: TGTGCCAGCAGCCTTCTCGGTCGGGACAGGGGCACAGATACGCAGTATTTT.

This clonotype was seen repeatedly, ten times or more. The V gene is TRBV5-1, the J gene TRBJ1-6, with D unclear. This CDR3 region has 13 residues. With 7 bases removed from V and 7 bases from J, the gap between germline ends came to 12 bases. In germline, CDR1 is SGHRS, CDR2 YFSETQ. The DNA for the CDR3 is TGCGCCAGCGCCAAGGGCGGAAATTCACCCCTCCACTTT. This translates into CASAKGGNSPLHF.

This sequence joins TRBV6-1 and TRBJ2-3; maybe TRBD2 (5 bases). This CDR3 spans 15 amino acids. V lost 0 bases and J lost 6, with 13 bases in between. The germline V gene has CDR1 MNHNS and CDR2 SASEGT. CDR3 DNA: TGTGCCAGCAGTGAAGCGGCGGGCCTCGAGGATACGCAGTATTTT. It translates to CASSEAAGLEDTQYF.

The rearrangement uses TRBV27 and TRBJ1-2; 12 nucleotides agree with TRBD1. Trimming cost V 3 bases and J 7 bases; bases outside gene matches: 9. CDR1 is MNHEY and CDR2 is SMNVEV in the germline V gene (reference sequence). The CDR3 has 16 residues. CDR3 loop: CASSFHGTGGDRGYTF. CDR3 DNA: TGTGCCAGCAGTTTTCACGGGACAGGGGGCGACCGTGGCTACACCTTC.

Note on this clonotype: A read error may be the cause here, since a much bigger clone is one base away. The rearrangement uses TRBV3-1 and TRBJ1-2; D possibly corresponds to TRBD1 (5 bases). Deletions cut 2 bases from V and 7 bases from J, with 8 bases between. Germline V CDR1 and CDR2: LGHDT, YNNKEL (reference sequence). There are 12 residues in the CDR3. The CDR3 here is CASSQSGTGYTF. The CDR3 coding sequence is TGTGCCAGCAGCCAATCCGGGACTGGCTACACCTTC.

The CDR3 is CSVEFRQGWNQETQYF. Here the CDR3 DNA reads TGCAGCGTGGAATTTCGACAGGGGTGGAATCAAGAGACCCAGTACTTC. This chain joins TRBV29-1 and TRBJ2-5, with 8 bases aligning to TRBD1. This CDR3 spans 16 amino acids. The germline CDR1 and CDR2 sequences are SQVTM and ANQGSEA. J lost 2 bases, V lost 6 bases, and 14 bases had no gene match.

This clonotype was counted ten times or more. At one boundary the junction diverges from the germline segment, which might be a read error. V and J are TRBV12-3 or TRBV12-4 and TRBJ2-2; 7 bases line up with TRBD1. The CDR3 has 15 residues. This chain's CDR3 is CASSLGGANTGELFF. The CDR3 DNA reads TGTGCCAGCAGCTTAGGGGGCGCGAACACCGGGGAGCTGTTTTTT.

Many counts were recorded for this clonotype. CDR3 residues: CASSASGTGFYEQYF. The CDR3 DNA is TGTGCCAGCAGCGCCTCCGGGACAGGGTTCTACGAGCAGTACTTC. The chain has TRBV13 and TRBJ2-7, with TRBD1 matching over 9 bases. The CDR3 is 15 amino acids. Unmatched junction bases numbered 8, after V lost 5 bases and J lost 3 bases. Germline V gene lookup returns CDR1 PRHDT and CDR2 FYEKMQ (reference sequence).

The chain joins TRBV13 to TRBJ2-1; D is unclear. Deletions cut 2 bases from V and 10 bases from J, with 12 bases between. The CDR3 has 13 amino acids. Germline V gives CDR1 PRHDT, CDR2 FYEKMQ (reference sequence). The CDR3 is CASSLNSYREQFF. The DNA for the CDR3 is TGTGCCAGCAGCTTAAACTCCTATCGAGAGCAGTTCTTC.

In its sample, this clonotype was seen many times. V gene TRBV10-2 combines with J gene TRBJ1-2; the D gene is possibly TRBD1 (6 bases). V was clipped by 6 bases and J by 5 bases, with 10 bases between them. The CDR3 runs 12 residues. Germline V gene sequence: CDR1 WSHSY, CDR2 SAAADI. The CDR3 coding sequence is TGCGCCAGCAGGCCAGGGGAATATGGCTACACCTTC. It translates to CASRPGEYGYTF.

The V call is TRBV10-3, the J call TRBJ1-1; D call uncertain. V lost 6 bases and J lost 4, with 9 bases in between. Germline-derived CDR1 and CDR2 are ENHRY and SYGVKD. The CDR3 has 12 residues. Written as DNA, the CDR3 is TGTGCCATCAGAACTATTAGCACTGAAGCTTTCTTT. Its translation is CAIRTISTEAFF.

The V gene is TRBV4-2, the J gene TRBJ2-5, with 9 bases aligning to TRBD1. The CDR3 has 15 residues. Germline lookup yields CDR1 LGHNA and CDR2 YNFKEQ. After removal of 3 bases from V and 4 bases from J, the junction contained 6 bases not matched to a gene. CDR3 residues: CASSQSQGAGETQYF. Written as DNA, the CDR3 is TGTGCCAGCAGCCAGTCACAGGGGGCGGGAGAGACCCAGTACTTC.

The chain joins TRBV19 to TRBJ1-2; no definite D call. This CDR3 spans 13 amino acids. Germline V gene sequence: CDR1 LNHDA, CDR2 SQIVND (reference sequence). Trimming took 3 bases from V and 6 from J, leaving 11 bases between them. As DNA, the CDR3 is TGTGCCAGTAGTATCCACAGCAAGAATGGCTACACCTTC. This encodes CASSIHSKNGYTF.

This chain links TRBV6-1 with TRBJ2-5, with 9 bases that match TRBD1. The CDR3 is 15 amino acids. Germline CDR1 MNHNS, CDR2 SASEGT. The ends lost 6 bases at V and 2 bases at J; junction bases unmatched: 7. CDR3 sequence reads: CASSGPGTGQETQYF. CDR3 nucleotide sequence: TGTGCCAGCAGCGGTCCCGGGACAGGGCAAGAGACCCAGTACTTC.

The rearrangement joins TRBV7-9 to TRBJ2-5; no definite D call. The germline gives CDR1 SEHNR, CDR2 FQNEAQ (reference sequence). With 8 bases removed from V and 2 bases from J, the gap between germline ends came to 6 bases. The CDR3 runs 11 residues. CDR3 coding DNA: TGTGCCAGCCAAGGTCAAGAGACCCAGTACTTC. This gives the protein CASQGQETQYF.

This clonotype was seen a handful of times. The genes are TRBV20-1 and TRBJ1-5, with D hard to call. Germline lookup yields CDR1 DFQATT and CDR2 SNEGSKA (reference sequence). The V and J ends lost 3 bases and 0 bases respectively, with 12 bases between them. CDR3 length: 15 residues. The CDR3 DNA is TGCAGTGCTAGTAGGGAGGGATATAGCAATCAGCCCCAGCATTTT. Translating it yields CSASREGYSNQPQHF.

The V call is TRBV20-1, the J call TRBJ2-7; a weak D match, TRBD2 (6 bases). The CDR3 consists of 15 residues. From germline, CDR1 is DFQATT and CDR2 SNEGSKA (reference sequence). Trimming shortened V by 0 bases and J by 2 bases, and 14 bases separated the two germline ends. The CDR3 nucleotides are TGCAGTGCTAGAGAAAGCGGGTTACGCCCCTACGAGCAGTACTTC. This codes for CSARESGLRPYEQYF.

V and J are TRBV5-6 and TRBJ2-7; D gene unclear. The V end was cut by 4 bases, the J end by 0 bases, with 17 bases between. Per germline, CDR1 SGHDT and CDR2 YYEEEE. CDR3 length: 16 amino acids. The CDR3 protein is CASSQSVNRHSYEQYF. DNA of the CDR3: TGTGCCAGCAGCCAGTCCGTAAACAGACACTCCTACGAGCAGTACTTC.

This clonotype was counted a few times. CDR3 nucleotide sequence: TGTGCCGCTGAAGGGACAGCTAATGAAAAACTGTTTTTT. It codes for CAAEGTANEKLFF. V usage is TRBV7-9 and J usage is TRBJ1-4; the match to TRBD1 covers 7 bases. Germline CDR1 reads SEHNR; CDR2 reads FQNEAQ (reference sequence). V dropped 11 bases and J dropped 3; count of bases not matched to a gene: 6. This CDR3 comprises 13 residues.

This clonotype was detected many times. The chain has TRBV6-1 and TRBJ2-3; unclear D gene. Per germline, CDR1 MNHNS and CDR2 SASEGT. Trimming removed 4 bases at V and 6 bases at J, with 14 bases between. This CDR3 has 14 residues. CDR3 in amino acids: CASSGDSLTDTQYF. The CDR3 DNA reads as TGTGCCAGCAGTGGCGACTCACTTACGGATACGCAGTATTTT.

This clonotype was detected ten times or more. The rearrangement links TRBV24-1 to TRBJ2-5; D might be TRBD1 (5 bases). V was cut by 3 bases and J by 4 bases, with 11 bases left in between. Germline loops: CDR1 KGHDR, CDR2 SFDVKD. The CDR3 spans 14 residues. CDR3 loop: CATSDPGWGETQYF. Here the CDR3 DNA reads TGTGCCACCAGTGATCCAGGGTGGGGAGAGACCCAGTACTTC.

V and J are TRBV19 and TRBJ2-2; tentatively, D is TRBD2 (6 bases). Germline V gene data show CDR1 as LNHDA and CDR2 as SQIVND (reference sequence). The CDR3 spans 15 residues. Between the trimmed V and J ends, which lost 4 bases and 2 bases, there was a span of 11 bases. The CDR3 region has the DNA TGTGCCAGTAGTAAAGCTAGCGTTAACACCGGGGAGCTGTTTTTT. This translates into CASSKASVNTGELFF. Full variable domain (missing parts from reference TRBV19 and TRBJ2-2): DGGITQSPKYLFRKEGQNVTLSCEQNLNHDAMYWYRQDPGQGLRLIYYSQIVNDFQKGDIAEGYSVSREKKESFPLTVTSAQKNPTAFYLCASSKASVNTGELFFGEGSRLTVL.

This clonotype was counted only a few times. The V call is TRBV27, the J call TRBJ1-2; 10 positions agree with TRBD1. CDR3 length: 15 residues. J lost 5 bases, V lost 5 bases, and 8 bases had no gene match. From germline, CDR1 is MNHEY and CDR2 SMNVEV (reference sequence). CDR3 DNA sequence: TGTGCCAGCAGTCTTGGGACAGGGGAGGGGTATGGCTACACCTTC. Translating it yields CASSLGTGEGYGYTF.

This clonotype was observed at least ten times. The CDR3 DNA reads as TGTGCCAGTAGCCCCCTAGGGGGGGAAGCCCAGCATTTT. Amino acid sequence: CASSPLGGEAQHF. The chain combines TRBV19 with TRBJ1-5, with a tentative D call TRBD1 (6 bases). The V gene's germline CDR1 is LNHDA and CDR2 SQIVND (reference sequence). Trimming pared 6 bases from V and 11 bases from J, leaving 17 bases between. The CDR3 has 13 residues.

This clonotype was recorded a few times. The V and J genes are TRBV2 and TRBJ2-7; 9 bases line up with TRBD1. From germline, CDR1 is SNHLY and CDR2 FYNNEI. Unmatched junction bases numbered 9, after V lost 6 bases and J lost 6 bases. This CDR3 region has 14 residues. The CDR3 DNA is TGTGCCAGCAGGTGGGACAGGGCCCCTGGCGAGCAGTACTTC. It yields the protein CASRWDRAPGEQYF. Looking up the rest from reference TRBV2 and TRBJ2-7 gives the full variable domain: EPEVTQTPSHQVTQMGQEVILRCVPISNHLYFYWYRQILGQKVEFLVSFYNNEISEKSEIFDDQFSVERPDGSNFTLKIRSTKLEDSAMYFCASRWDRAPGEQYFGPGTRLTVT.

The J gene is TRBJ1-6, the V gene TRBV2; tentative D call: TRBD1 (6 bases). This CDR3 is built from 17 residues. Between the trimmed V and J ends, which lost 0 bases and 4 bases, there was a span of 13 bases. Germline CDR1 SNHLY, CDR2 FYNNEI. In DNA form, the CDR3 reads TGTGCCAGCAGTGAAGCGGTAGGGGGACTGTATAATTCACCCCTCCACTTT. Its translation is CASSEAVGGLYNSPLHF.

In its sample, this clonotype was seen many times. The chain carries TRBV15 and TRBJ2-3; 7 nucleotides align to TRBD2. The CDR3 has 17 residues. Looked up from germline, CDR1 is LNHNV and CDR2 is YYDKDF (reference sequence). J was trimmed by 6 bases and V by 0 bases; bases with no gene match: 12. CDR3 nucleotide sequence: TGTGCCACCAGCAGAGATACGAGTTCAGGGAGGGTGGATACGCAGTATTTT. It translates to CATSRDTSSGRVDTQYF.

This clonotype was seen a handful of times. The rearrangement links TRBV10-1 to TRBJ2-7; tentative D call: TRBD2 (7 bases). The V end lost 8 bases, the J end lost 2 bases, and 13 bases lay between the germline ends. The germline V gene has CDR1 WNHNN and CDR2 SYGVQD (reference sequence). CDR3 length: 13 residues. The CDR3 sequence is CASSRGATYEQYF. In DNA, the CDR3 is TGCGCCAGCTCCCGGGGGGCAACCTACGAGCAGTACTTC.